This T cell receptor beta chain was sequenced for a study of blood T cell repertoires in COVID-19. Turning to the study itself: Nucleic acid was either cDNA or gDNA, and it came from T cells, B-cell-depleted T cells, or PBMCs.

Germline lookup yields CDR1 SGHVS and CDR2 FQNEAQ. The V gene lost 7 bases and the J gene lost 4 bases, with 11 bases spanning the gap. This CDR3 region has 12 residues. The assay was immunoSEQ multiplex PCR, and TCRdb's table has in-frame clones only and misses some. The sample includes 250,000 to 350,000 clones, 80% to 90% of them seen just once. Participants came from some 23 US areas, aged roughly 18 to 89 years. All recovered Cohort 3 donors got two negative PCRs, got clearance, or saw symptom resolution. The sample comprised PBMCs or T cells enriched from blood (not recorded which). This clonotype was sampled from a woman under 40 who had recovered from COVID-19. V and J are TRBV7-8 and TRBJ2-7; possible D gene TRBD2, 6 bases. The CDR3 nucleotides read TGTGCCAGCACCTTGGGGGGATACGAGCAGTACTTC. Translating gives CASTLGGYEQYF.